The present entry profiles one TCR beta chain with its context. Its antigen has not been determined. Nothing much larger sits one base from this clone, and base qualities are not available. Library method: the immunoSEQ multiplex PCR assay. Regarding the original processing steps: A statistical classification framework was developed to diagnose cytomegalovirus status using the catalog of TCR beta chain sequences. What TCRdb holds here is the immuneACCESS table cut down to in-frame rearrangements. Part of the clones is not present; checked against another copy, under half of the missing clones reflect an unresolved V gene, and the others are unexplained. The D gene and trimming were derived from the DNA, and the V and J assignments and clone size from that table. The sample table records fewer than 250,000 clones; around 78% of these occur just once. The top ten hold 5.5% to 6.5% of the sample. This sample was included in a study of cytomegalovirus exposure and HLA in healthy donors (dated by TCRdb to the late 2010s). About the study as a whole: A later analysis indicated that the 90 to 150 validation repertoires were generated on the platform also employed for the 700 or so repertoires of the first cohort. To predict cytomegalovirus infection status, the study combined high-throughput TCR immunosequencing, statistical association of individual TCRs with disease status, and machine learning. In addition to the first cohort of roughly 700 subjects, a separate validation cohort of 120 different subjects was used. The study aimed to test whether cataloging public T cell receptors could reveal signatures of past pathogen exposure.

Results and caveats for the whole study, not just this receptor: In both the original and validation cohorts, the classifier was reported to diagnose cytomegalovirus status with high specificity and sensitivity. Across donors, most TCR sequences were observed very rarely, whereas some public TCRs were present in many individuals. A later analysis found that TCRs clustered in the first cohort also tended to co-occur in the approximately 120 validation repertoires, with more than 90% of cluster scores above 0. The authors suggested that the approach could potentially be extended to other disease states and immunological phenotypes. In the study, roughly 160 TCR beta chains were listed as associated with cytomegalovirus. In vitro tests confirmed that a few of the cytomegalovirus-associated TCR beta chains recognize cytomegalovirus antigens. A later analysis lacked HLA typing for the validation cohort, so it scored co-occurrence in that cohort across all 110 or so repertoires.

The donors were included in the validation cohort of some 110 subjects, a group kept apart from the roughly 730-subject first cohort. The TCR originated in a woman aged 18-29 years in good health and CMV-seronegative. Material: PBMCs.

At the DNA level, the sequence is TGCGCCAGCAGTGACGTCGGGAATAGAGCCGGGGAGCTGTTTTTT. Its protein reads: CASSDVGNRAGELFF. Here the chain combines TRBV10-2 and TRBJ2-2; the best D guess is TRBD2, with 5 bases matching. Its CDR3 holds 15 amino acids, cysteine through phenylalanine. The sequence is cut down to CDR3 DNA, 45 bases in frame from base 1. The germline V gene gives CDR1 as WSHSY and CDR2 as SAAADI. V drops 3 bases and J drops 6 bases, leaving 14 bases in between.